Listed below are T cell receptor beta chains from one sample, sequenced in a study of vaccination and CD4 T cells after COVID-19. Their antigens are not known. TCRdb analysed the PCR reads with MiXCR anew, one entry per CDR3 protein. The sample yields roughly 12,000 distinct CDR3 sequences, roughly half seen once. Sequenced input: CD4+ T cells from blood, cultured in vitro. The receptors originated from a human donor who had recovered from COVID-19. Each CDR3 is given with its conserved first and last residue. A D gene is named only where the DNA matches it firmly. Clone size, where shown, is once, few, many, or a class for clones that have expanded.

abundance | len | j_gene | v_gene | d_gene | CDR3nt | CDR3aa
NA | 14 | TRBJ2-3 | TRBV6-1 | NA | TGTGCCAGCAGCTCGCCGGACTGGTCAGATACGCAGTATTTT | CASSSPDWSDTQYF
NA | 15 | TRBJ2-3 | TRBV24-1 | NA | TGTGCCACCAGTGAAGTGGCTAGCGTCACAGATACGCAGTATTTT | CATSEVASVTDTQYF
NA | 17 | TRBJ2-3 | TRBV7-3 | TRBD1 | TGTGCCAGCAGCCCCGGGGACAGGGTCGGCCCCACAGATACGCAGTATTTT | CASSPGDRVGPTDTQYF
NA | 15 | TRBJ2-3 | TRBV20-1 | TRBD2 | TGCAGTGCTAGAGGAATAGCGGGAGAGGCAGATACGCAGTATTTT | CSARGIAGEADTQYF
NA | 14 | TRBJ2-3 | TRBV7-8 | NA | TGTGCCAGCAGCTTAAGTACCAGCACAGATACGCAGTATTTT | CASSLSTSTDTQYF
large | 14 | TRBJ1-1 | TRBV18 | NA | TGTGCCAGCTCGCTCGTCCGTGGGAACACTGAAGCTTTCTTT | CASSLVRGNTEAFF
NA | 15 | TRBJ2-1 | TRBV7-9 | TRBD2 | TGTGCCAGCAGCCCTCGAAATAGCGGGAGGGATGAGCAGTTCTTC | CASSPRNSGRDEQFF
NA | 18 | TRBJ2-5 | TRBV7-2 | TRBD2 | TGTGCCAGCAGCTTAGGGAGACACCTAGGCGGGAGTGGGGAGACCCAGTACTTC | CASSLGRHLGGSGETQYF
once | 14 | TRBJ1-1 | TRBV7-3 | TRBD1 | TGTGCCAGCAGCGTGACAGGGGGGAACACTGAAGCTTTCTTT | CASSVTGGNTEAFF
once | 14 | TRBJ1-2 | TRBV28 | TRBD1 | TGTGCCAGCAGGCGACAGGGAGACCCTTATGGCTACACCTTC | CASRRQGDPYGYTF